The 21 T cell receptor beta chains below come from one sample, sequenced in a study of T cells in localized non-small cell lung cancer. The table came from immunoSEQ multiplex PCR; TCRdb's copy has only in-frame clones and leaves some out. The sample has roughly 40,000 clones; around 81% are singletons. Here the sequenced sample was peripheral blood mononuclear cells, taken before any cancer treatment. These receptors all come from a male donor at least 60 years old with stage II lung adenocarcinoma.

The rearrangement uses TRBV7-9 and TRBJ2-7, with no clear D. V shed 5 bases and J shed 7 bases, with 15 bases lying between them. The CDR3 sequence is 13 residues long. Germline-derived CDR1 and CDR2 are SEHNR and FQNEAQ (reference sequence). CDR3 in DNA: TGTGCCAGCAGCCCGGATGGTGTGGGGGAGCAGTACTTC. This codes for CASSPDGVGEQYF.

J is TRBJ1-2 and V is TRBV30; unclear D gene. From germline, CDR1 is GTSNPN and CDR2 SVGIG (reference sequence). This CDR3 comprises 12 residues. The V end was cut by 3 bases, the J end by 2 bases, with 7 bases between. CDR3 sequence: CAWSPRNYGYTF. The CDR3 nucleotides are TGTGCCTGGAGCCCCCGGAACTATGGCTACACCTTC.

This clone was seen only once. The chain links TRBV14 to TRBJ2-2; a weak D match, TRBD2 (5 bases). V was shortened by 4 bases and J by 1 base, with 7 bases between the two germline ends. CDR3 size: 14 residues. CDR1 is SGHDN and CDR2 is FVKESK in the germline V gene. The CDR3 nucleotides read TGTGCCAGCAGCCTGGGAGTGAACACCGGGGAGCTGTTTTTT. Protein sequence: CASSLGVNTGELFF.

The J gene is TRBJ1-2, the V gene TRBV29-1, with 10 bases lining up with TRBD1. The CDR3 length is 16 residues. CDR1 SQVTM and CDR2 ANQGSEA come from the germline V gene. V dropped 7 bases and J dropped 2; count of bases not matched to a gene: 13. CDR3 nucleotides: TGCAGCGCCCAAGGCCGGGACAGGGGAGGGAACTATGGCTACACCTTC. Translated: CSAQGRDRGGNYGYTF.

V is TRBV6-4 and J is TRBJ1-1; D is undetermined. Germline V gene sequence: CDR1 MRHNA, CDR2 SNTAGT. CDR3 length equals 14 residues. Trimming shortened V by 0 bases and J by 1 base, and 6 bases separated the two germline ends. CDR3 DNA sequence: TGTGCCAGCAGTGACTCAAACAGGAACACTGAAGCTTTCTTT. The encoded protein is CASSDSNRNTEAFF.

V usage is TRBV29-1 and J usage is TRBJ2-7, with 8 bases aligning to TRBD1. Germline V gene data show CDR1 as SQVTM and CDR2 as ANQGSEA. This CDR3 contains 16 residues. The trim removed 1 base at V and 2 bases at J, leaving 10 bases unmatched. As DNA, the CDR3 is TGCAGCGTTGAAGGCGTAATTGGGACAGGACCCTACGAGCAGTACTTC. It specifies CSVEGVIGTGPYEQYF.

This clone appeared once. The V call is TRBV27, the J call TRBJ2-7; 7 bases fit TRBD1. Unmatched junction bases numbered 17, after V lost 4 bases and J lost 5 bases. In germline, CDR1 is MNHEY, CDR2 SMNVEV (reference sequence). The CDR3 totals 17 residues. The CDR3 nucleotides are TGTGCCAGCAGTTCCCTCCACCGGGACAGAGGGATCAACGAGCAGTACTTC. This translates into CASSSLHRDRGINEQYF.

This clone was counted only a few times. This chain connects TRBV30 to TRBJ1-1; D call uncertain. V lost 5 bases, J lost 8 bases, and 15 bases lay in between. Germline V CDR1 and CDR2: GTSNPN, SVGIG (reference sequence). This CDR3 has 12 residues. The DNA for the CDR3 is TGTGCCTGGGCCGGCGGCCTGGGGGAAGCTTTCTTT. This gives the protein CAWAGGLGEAFF.

The chain links TRBV28 to TRBJ1-5; 8 positions agree with TRBD1. Germline CDR1 MDHEN, CDR2 SYDVKM. Unmatched junction bases numbered 8, after V lost 3 bases and J lost 7 bases. This CDR3 comprises 15 residues. The DNA of the CDR3 is TGTGCCAGCAGTTTCCCGGCAGGGGGCATCCAGCCCCAGCATTTT. It encodes CASSFPAGGIQPQHF.

This sequence joins TRBV28 and TRBJ1-4; 8 positions match TRBD1. The CDR3 is made up of 14 amino acids. CDR1 is MDHEN, CDR2 SYDVKM, per germline. V lost 5 bases and J lost 8; bases outside the gene matches: 7. CDR3 sequence (DNA): TGTGCCAGCAGTGATGACAGGGGAGTCGAAAAACTGTTTTTT. Its translation: CASSDDRGVEKLFF.

This clone came up a few times. The chain couples TRBV25-1 to TRBJ2-3, with D possibly TRBD1 on 6 matching bases. The ends were cut back, 3 bases at V and 4 bases at J, with 14 bases in the middle. Germline CDR1 reads MGHDK; CDR2 reads SYGVNS. There are 15 residues in the CDR3. CDR3 nucleotide sequence: TGTGCCAGCAGTGAGGGAGCCAGGGGAGCAGATACGCAGTATTTT. Its translation is CASSEGARGADTQYF.

CDR3 nucleotide sequence: TGTGCCAGCAGTTTAGGTGGCGCAACTAATGAAAAACTGTTTTTT. Its protein is CASSLGGATNEKLFF. The chain is built from TRBV28 and TRBJ1-4; D remains ambiguous. Per germline, CDR1 MDHEN and CDR2 SYDVKM. Trimming pared 2 bases from V and 0 bases from J, leaving 7 bases between. The CDR3 loop spans 15 amino acids.

V and J are TRBV10-3 and TRBJ2-7; 10 bases line up with TRBD2. With V trimmed by 6 bases and J by 1 base, 3 bases remained unmatched. Germline V lookup: CDR1 ENHRY, CDR2 SYGVKD. The CDR3 runs to 14 residues. The CDR3 region has the DNA TGTGCCATCAGATCACTAGCGGGGTCCTACGAGCAGTACTTC. This encodes CAIRSLAGSYEQYF.

The V call is TRBV25-1, the J call TRBJ1-2, with no clear D. CDR1 and CDR2 from the germline V gene are MGHDK and SYGVNS. Deletions cut 3 bases from V and 4 bases from J, with 9 bases between. This CDR3 contains 13 residues. CDR3 amino acids: CASSDYETYGYTF. The CDR3 DNA follows: TGTGCCAGCAGTGATTATGAGACCTATGGCTACACCTTC.

The chain uses TRBV10-3 and TRBJ1-1, with D possibly TRBD1 on 6 matching bases. V gave up 9 bases and J gave up 9 bases, with 17 bases separating them. The CDR3 has 12 residues. The V gene's germline CDR1 is ENHRY and CDR2 SYGVKD. The CDR3 reads CAISPGARQAFF. The CDR3 DNA sequence: TGTGCCATTTCCCCGGGGGCGCGTCAAGCTTTCTTT.

The chain combines TRBV6-5 with TRBJ2-5; 7 positions agree with TRBD2. CDR1 is MNHEY and CDR2 is SVGAGI in the germline V gene. J lost 4 bases, V lost 6 bases, and 11 bases had no gene match. This CDR3 is 15 amino acids long. The CDR3: CASRPPGGSGETQYF. For the CDR3, the DNA is TGTGCCAGCAGACCCCCGGGGGGATCGGGAGAGACCCAGTACTTC.

This clone appeared a few times. V and J are TRBV10-3 and TRBJ2-3; no definite D call. Trimming removed 7 bases from V and 6 bases from J, with 14 bases in between. Germline assignment: CDR1 ENHRY and CDR2 SYGVKD. This CDR3 has 13 amino acids. The chain's CDR3 is CAITHGDADTQYF. The CDR3 DNA is TGTGCCATCACGCACGGCGACGCGGATACGCAGTATTTT.

The chain has TRBV5-1 and TRBJ2-1; D remains unclear. The CDR3 has 13 residues. Germline lookup yields CDR1 SGHRS and CDR2 YFSETQ. Deletions cut 5 bases from V and 7 bases from J, with 13 bases between. CDR3 sequence (DNA): TGCGCCAGCAGTTATAGTAAAGGGAATGAGCAGTTCTTC. Translation gives CASSYSKGNEQFF.

The chain joins TRBV9 to TRBJ1-2, with a tentative D call TRBD1 (6 bases). Germline V lookup: CDR1 SGDLS, CDR2 YYNGEE. The CDR3 runs 16 residues. V was cut by 3 bases and J by 4 bases, with 19 bases left in between. The CDR3: CASSEFTGLGLYGYTF. Here the CDR3 DNA reads TGTGCCAGCAGCGAGTTTACAGGGCTCGGACTCTATGGCTACACCTTC.

The V call is TRBV18, the J call TRBJ1-4; D is undetermined. CDR1 and CDR2 from the germline V gene are KGHSH and LQKENI. Trimming pared 3 bases from V and 4 bases from J, leaving 12 bases between. This CDR3 has 15 amino acids. The CDR3: CASSPTGLLNEKLFF. The DNA for the CDR3 is TGTGCCAGCTCACCGACGGGCCTTCTTAATGAAAAACTGTTTTTT.

The gene calls are TRBV10-3 and TRBJ2-1, with TRBD1 as a possible D gene (6 bases). The germline V gene encodes CDR1 ENHRY and CDR2 SYGVKD. The CDR3 is 13 residues long. V was cut by 4 bases and J by 8 bases, with 12 bases left in between. The CDR3 is CAISGSRGDEQFF. CDR3 in DNA: TGTGCCATCAGTGGGTCCAGGGGAGATGAGCAGTTCTTC.